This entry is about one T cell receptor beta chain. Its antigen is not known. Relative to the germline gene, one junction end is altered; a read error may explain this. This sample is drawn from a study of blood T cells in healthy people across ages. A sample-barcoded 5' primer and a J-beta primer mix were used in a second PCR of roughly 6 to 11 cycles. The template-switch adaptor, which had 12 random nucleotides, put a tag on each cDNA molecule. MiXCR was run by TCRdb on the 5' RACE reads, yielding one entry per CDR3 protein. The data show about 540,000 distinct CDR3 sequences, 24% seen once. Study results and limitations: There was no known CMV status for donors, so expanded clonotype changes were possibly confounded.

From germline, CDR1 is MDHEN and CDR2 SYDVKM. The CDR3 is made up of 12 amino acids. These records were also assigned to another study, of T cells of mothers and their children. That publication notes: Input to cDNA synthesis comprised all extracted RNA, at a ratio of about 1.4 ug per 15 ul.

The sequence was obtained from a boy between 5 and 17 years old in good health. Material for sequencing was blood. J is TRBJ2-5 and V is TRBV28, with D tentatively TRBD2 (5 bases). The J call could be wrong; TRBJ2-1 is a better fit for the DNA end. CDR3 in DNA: TGTGTCAGCACCTTTTTTCTCGGGAAGCAGTTCTTC. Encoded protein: CVSTFFLGKQFF.